This T cell receptor beta chain appears in the sequencing data of a study of vaccination effects on CD4 cells after COVID-19. Before any sequencing was done, the ViraFEST assay used viral peptide pools to expand antigen-specific CD4+ T cells. Culture proceeded for approximately 10 days, and CD4+ T cells were then isolated. Vaccine recipients lacked prior SARS-CoV-2 infection and had negative nucleocapsid antibodies. Every well housed two million PBMC, which grew in culture alongside about 9 IU/ml IL-2 and about 10 ug/ml peptides. A half-medium replacement with IL-2 medium was carried out on days 3 and 7. Notes on this clone: What it recognizes is unknown.

Study-wide results and limits: Late in the post-vaccination period, infection-induced and vaccine-induced clones underwent marked clonal contraction. Only a few convalescent patients and no early post-infection timepoints featured in the study.

Here immunoSEQ multiplex PCR was the method, and the copy in TCRdb shows in-frame clones only, minus some. The table records 25,000 to 35,000 clones, around 72% of them present only once. The V segment lost 5 bases and the J segment 7 bases; nucleotides outside the gene matches: 7. Germline loops: CDR1 SGHTS, CDR2 YDEGEE. The CDR3 loop spans 13 amino acids. The chain has TRBV5-8 and TRBJ1-2, with 8 bases matching TRBD1. The input for sequencing was CD4+ T cells from PBMCs cultured with SARS-CoV-2 spike peptides, taken before COVID-19 vaccination. The receptor was derived from a human donor who received a COVID-19 vaccine. The DNA of the CDR3 is TGTGCCAGCAGATGGACAGGGCGCTCTGGCTACACCTTC. This sequence encodes CASRWTGRSGYTF.